The clone carrying this T cell receptor (beta chain) was recorded only once. Antigen specificity is unknown. This sample was taken from a study of cytomegalovirus exposure and HLA in healthy donors. Study findings and constraints: A link between a missense DCLRE1C variant and TCR beta V- and J-gene trimming emerged from a later analysis. Sequences of the TCR beta chain were said to predict the HLA-A and HLA-B alleles of most subjects accurately.

The CDR3 covers 17 residues. Unmatched junction bases numbered 16, after V lost 4 bases and J lost 9 bases. Per germline, CDR1 SGHTA and CDR2 FQGNSA. 13 Jbeta primers and 60 Vbeta primers were used for the PCR. Sequenced by immunoSEQ multiplex PCR; TCRdb stores in-frame clones only, minus some. The data hold fewer than 200,000 clones, with 76% observed a single time. Sequenced material: PBMCs. The chain joins TRBV7-2 to TRBJ2-5; 11 nucleotides match TRBD2. The TCR comes from a female donor in good health and CMV-seronegative. CDR3 sequence reads: CASSSPRTSGFGGPQYF. CDR3 DNA: TGTGCCAGCAGCTCCCCCAGGACTAGCGGGTTCGGAGGGCCCCAGTACTTC.